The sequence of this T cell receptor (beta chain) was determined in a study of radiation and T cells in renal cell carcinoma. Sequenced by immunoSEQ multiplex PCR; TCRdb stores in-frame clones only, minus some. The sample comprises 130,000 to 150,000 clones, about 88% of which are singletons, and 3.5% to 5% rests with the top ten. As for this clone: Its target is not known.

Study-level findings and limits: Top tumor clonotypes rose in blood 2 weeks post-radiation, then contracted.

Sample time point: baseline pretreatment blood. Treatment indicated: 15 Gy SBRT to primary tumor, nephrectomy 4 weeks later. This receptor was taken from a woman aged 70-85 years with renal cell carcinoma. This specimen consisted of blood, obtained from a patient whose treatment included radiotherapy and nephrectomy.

The CDR3: CAISESKRGLSYEQYF. CDR3 coding DNA: TGTGCCATCAGTGAGTCGAAGCGGGGCCTCTCCTACGAGCAGTACTTC. The chain joins TRBV10-3 to TRBJ2-7, with 7 bases lining up with TRBD2. The V gene end was trimmed by 0 bases and the J gene end by 0 bases; junction bases not matched to a gene: 5. This CDR3 has 16 amino acids. Germline CDR1 and CDR2: ENHRY and SYGVKD.